Below, 19 T cell receptor beta chains from the same sample are listed, as sequenced in a study of blood T cell repertoires in COVID-19. Measured with immunoSEQ multiplex PCR; TCRdb has only the in-frame clones, and not every one. The sample holds around 180,000 clones; 70% to 90% are singletons and the top ten take 9.5% to 13%. Sequenced: peripheral blood. These receptors all stem from a human donor with active or convalescent COVID-19. The donor label of this sample is uncertain.

The rearrangement uses TRBV5-6 and TRBJ2-7; 8 bases line up with TRBD2. This CDR3 contains 15 residues. Trimming cost V 2 bases and J 2 bases; bases outside gene matches: 6. In germline, CDR1 is SGHDT, CDR2 YYEEEE. CDR3 nucleotide sequence: TGTGCCAGCAGCTTTAGGACTAGCCGCCCCTACGAGCAGTACTTC. Translation: CASSFRTSRPYEQYF.

The rearrangement uses TRBV5-6 and TRBJ1-3, with D tentatively TRBD1 (6 bases). With 2 bases removed from V and 3 bases from J, the gap between germline ends came to 12 bases. The germline gives CDR1 SGHDT, CDR2 YYEEEE. The CDR3 length is 15 residues. In nucleotides, the CDR3 is TGTGCCAGCAGCTTCTCCGGGACATTTGGAAACACCATATATTTT. Translating gives CASSFSGTFGNTIYF.

V is TRBV6-5 and J is TRBJ2-7; D gene unclear. Germline-derived CDR1 and CDR2 are MNHEY and SVGAGI. The CDR3 length is 13 residues. V was trimmed by 7 bases and J by 1 base, leaving 11 bases between them. The chain's CDR3 is CASTRPGSYEQYF. The CDR3 DNA is TGTGCCAGCACTCGGCCGGGTTCCTACGAGCAGTACTTC.

V gene TRBV4-3 combines with J gene TRBJ2-3; tentatively, D is TRBD2 (7 bases). The V gene's germline CDR1 is LGHNA and CDR2 YSLEER. This CDR3 has 16 residues. The ends were cut back, 1 base at V and 2 bases at J, with 13 bases in the middle. The CDR3 coding sequence is TGCGCCAGCAGCCAAGCGGGGGGCCCCACCACAGATACGCAGTATTTT. It specifies CASSQAGGPTTDTQYF.

V and J are TRBV5-1 and TRBJ2-1; unclear D gene. The CDR3 is 13 residues long. From germline, CDR1 is SGHRS and CDR2 YFSETQ. With 4 bases removed from V and 0 bases from J, the gap between germline ends came to 5 bases. The CDR3: CASSTYSYNEQFF. The CDR3 bases are TGCGCCAGCAGCACTTACTCCTACAATGAGCAGTTCTTC.

The chain carries TRBV18 and TRBJ1-2, with no clear D. Per germline, CDR1 KGHSH and CDR2 LQKENI. CDR3 size: 16 residues. With 3 bases removed from V and 2 bases from J, the gap between germline ends came to 16 bases. CDR3 nucleotides: TGTGCCAGCTCACCGTCGCAACAATCAAACAACTATGGCTACACCTTC. This encodes CASSPSQQSNNYGYTF.

This rearrangement joins TRBV6-2 or TRBV6-3 to TRBJ1-1, with D possibly being TRBD1 (5 bases). The CDR3 runs to 18 residues. Trimming shortened V by 0 bases and J by 1 base, and 18 bases separated the two germline ends. Germline V gene lookup returns CDR1 MNHEY and CDR2 SVGEGT. CDR3 region: CASSYSEEGAMGNTEAFF. DNA for the CDR3: TGTGCCAGCAGTTACTCCGAAGAAGGGGCGATGGGGAACACTGAAGCTTTCTTT.

The chain has TRBV20-1 and TRBJ2-7, with TRBD1 as a possible D gene (6 bases). The length of the CDR3 is 14 residues. Germline values: CDR1 DFQATT, CDR2 SNEGSKA (reference sequence). The ends were cut back, 3 bases at V and 3 bases at J, with 15 bases in the middle. The CDR3 sequence is CSASDRGSGYEQYF. CDR3 in DNA: TGCAGTGCTAGTGATAGGGGGTCAGGCTACGAGCAGTACTTC.

The chain is built from TRBV10-3 and TRBJ1-2; possibly TRBD1 for D (5 bases). The CDR3 is 12 amino acids. In germline, CDR1 is ENHRY, CDR2 SYGVKD. Deletions cut 6 bases from V and 5 bases from J, with 10 bases between. Here the CDR3 reads CAISGGVYGYTF. DNA for the CDR3: TGTGCCATCAGCGGAGGGGTTTATGGCTACACCTTC.

The J gene is TRBJ2-3, the V gene TRBV20-1; 9 bases agree with TRBD1. Germline CDR1 DFQATT, CDR2 SNEGSKA (reference sequence). The CDR3 runs 8 residues. CDR3 loop: CLTGGTYF. The CDR3 nucleotides are TGCCTTACAGGGGGCACGTATTTT.

The rearrangement links TRBV29-1 to TRBJ1-1; possible D gene TRBD1, 5 bases. V lost 3 bases and J 7 bases, leaving 12 bases between the germline ends. CDR3 length: 12 amino acids. The germline V gene encodes CDR1 SQVTM and CDR2 ANQGSEA. The CDR3 sequence: CSVDAGLGEAFF. Written as DNA, the CDR3 is TGCAGCGTTGACGCAGGGTTGGGTGAAGCTTTCTTT.

The CDR3 spells CASSEGGLGGNTIYF. CDR3 coding DNA: TGTGCCAGCAGTGAGGGGGGGCTGGGTGGAAACACCATATATTTT. The chain combines TRBV6-1 with TRBJ1-3; D may be TRBD1 (6 bases). The V end lost 3 bases, the J end lost 3 bases, and 12 bases lay between the germline ends. This CDR3 is built from 15 residues. Germline V gene lookup returns CDR1 MNHNS and CDR2 SASEGT.

J is TRBJ2-5 and V is TRBV3-1 (or the pseudogene TRBV3-2), with 12 bases matching TRBD2. J gave up 6 bases and V 3 bases, and 8 bases lay outside the gene matches. This CDR3 is 16 amino acids long. The germline V gene has CDR1 LGHDT and CDR2 YNNKEL (reference sequence). The DNA for the CDR3 is TGTGCCAGCAGCCAGACGACTAGCGGGAGTATGAAGACCCAGTACTTC. This encodes CASSQTTSGSMKTQYF.

V and J are TRBV6-5 and TRBJ2-7; weak D call: TRBD2 (5 bases). The CDR3 runs 14 residues. The germline CDR1 and CDR2 sequences are MNHEY and SVGAGI. With 2 bases removed from V and 6 bases from J, the gap between germline ends came to 14 bases. CDR3 in DNA: TGTGCCAGCAGTTACCCGCCGGGGTCGAGCGAGCAGTACTTC. Encoded protein: CASSYPPGSSEQYF.

The V gene is TRBV3-1 (or the pseudogene TRBV3-2), the J gene TRBJ1-1; a possible D gene is TRBD1 (5 bases). CDR3 length: 15 residues. Trimming pared 0 bases from V and 11 bases from J, leaving 19 bases between. Germline CDR1 and CDR2: LGHDT and YNNKEL (reference sequence). CDR3 bases: TGTGCCAGCAGCCAAGAAAAAGCCTTGGGAGGGGCTGCTTTCTTT. It translates to CASSQEKALGGAAFF.

This chain connects TRBV6-5 to TRBJ1-1; D is possibly TRBD1 (6 bases). Trimming stripped 7 bases from V and 4 bases from J, with 13 bases between. The CDR3 contains 13 residues. Germline values: CDR1 MNHEY, CDR2 SVGAGI. CDR3 in DNA: TGTGCCAGCAAGCAGGGGCCTCGCACTGAAGCTTTCTTT. This sequence encodes CASKQGPRTEAFF.

The gene calls are TRBV7-9 and TRBJ2-2; 9 bases are shared with TRBD1. V was pared by 7 bases and J by 0 bases, with 6 bases of the junction left unmatched. This CDR3 is built from 16 residues. CDR1 and CDR2 from the germline V gene are SEHNR and FQNEAQ (reference sequence). CDR3 sequence reads: CASTEQGATNTGELFF. DNA of the CDR3: TGTGCCAGCACCGAACAGGGGGCTACGAACACCGGGGAGCTGTTTTTT. The entire variable domain, with the rest obtained from reference TRBV7-9 and TRBJ2-2, is as follows: DTGVSQNPRHKITKRGQNVTFRCDPISEHNRLYWYRQTLGQGPEFLTYFQNEAQLEKSRLLSDRFSAERPKGSFSTLEIQRTEQGDSAMYLCASTEQGATNTGELFFGEGSRLTVL.

The chain combines TRBV18 with TRBJ1-6, with 10 bases aligning to TRBD1. The V and J ends lost 2 bases and 5 bases, in that order; junction bases with no gene match: 3. The germline V gene encodes CDR1 KGHSH and CDR2 LQKENI. The CDR3 runs to 16 residues. This chain's CDR3 is CASSPRGTGDNSPLHF. The CDR3 DNA sequence: TGTGCCAGCTCACCAAGGGGGACAGGGGATAATTCACCCCTCCACTTT.

This clone turned up a few times. The chain links TRBV3-1 (or the pseudogene TRBV3-2) to TRBJ1-3, with 7 bases fitting TRBD1. The CDR3 covers 15 residues. V was pared by 4 bases and J by 4 bases, with 7 bases of the junction left unmatched. Germline assignment: CDR1 LGHDT and CDR2 YNNKEL (reference sequence). The CDR3 here is CASSRETGIGNTIYF. CDR3 DNA: TGTGCCAGCAGCCGAGAGACAGGGATCGGAAACACCATATATTTT.